The sequence of this TCR beta chain was determined in a study of shared T cell receptors in the human thymus. The repertoire was sequenced with immunoSEQ multiplex PCR; TCRdb's copy has only in-frame clones and lacks some. The data contain about 730,000 clones, 70% to 90% of them singletons. Germline loops: CDR1 SGHTA, CDR2 FQGNSA. V lost 5 bases, J lost 5 bases, and 3 bases stayed unmatched. The CDR3 totals 14 residues. The data were also submitted as part of a second study, on human thymus T cells. That work states: Donation was from healthy Finnish infants who were having corrective surgery that addressed congenital heart defects. Among unrelated individuals, related research reported thymic repertoires that overlapped highly.

V gene TRBV7-2 combines with J gene TRBJ1-5; 10 nucleotides match TRBD1. The sequenced sample consisted of thymocytes. The clonotype comes from a girl less than two years old with a congenital heart defect. CDR3 nucleotides: TGTGCCAGCAGCGCCGACAGGGGGCATCAGCCCCAGCATTTT. It specifies CASSADRGHQPQHF.